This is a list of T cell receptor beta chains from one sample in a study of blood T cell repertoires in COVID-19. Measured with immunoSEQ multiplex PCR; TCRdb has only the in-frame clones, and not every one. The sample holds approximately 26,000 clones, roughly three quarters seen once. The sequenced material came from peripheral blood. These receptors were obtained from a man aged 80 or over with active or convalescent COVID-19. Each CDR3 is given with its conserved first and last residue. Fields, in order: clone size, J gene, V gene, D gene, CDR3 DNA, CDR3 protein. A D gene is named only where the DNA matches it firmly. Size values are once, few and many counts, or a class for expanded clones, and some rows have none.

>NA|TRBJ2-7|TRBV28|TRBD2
TGTGCCAGCAGTTTTTCCTATTCCGGGACTAGCGATCACTACGAGCAGTACTTC
CASSFSYSGTSDHYEQYF
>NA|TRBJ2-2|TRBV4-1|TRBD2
TGCGCCAGCAGCCAAGTCGGATTAGCGGGGGCGAACACCGGGGAGCTGTTTTTT
CASSQVGLAGANTGELFF
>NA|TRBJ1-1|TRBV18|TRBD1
TGTGCCAGCTCACCGATCCAAGGGACAGCGCGTAAAGCTTTCTTT
CASSPIQGTARKAFF
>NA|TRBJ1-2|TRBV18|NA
TGTGCCAGCTCACCTGATCTCGGTTACTATGGCTACACCTTC
CASSPDLGYYGYTF
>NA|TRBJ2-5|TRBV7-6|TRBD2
TGTGCCAGCAGCCCCGGAGCGGGAGACAGGGAGACCCAGTACTTC
CASSPGAGDRETQYF
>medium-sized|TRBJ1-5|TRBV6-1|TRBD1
TGTGCCAGCAGTGAAACAGGGGTCAATCAGCCCCAGCATTTT
CASSETGVNQPQHF
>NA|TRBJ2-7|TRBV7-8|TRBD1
TGTGCCAGCAGCGGCCTCGGACAGGGAAGGAGCGAGCAGTACTTC
CASSGLGQGRSEQYF
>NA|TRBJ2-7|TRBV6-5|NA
TGTGCCAGCAGTTACTCGAGGCAGACCTACGAGCAGTACTTC
CASSYSRQTYEQYF
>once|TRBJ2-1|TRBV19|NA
TGTGCCAGTAGTATAGCCGGGGGGCGGGTCACAACCTACAATGAGCAGTTCTTC
CASSIAGGRVTTYNEQFF
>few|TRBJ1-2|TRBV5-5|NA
TGTGCCAGCAGCTTGGGGGGCGGGGCTGGCTACACCTTC
CASSLGGGAGYTF
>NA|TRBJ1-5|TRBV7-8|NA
TGTGCCAGCAGCTCGACAGATAATCAGCCCCAGCATTTT
CASSSTDNQPQHF
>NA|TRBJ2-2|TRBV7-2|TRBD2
TGTGCCAGCAGCCTAACGGGACCGGGGGGGGCCGGGGAGCTGTTTTTT
CASSLTGPGGAGELFF
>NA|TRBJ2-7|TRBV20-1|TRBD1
TGCAGTGCTAGTGATTACGACAGGGTCTCCTACGAGCAGTACTTC
CSASDYDRVSYEQYF
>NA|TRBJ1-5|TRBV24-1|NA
TGTGCCACCAGTGCTTCGAGTAGCAATCAGCCCCAGCATTTT
CATSASSSNQPQHF
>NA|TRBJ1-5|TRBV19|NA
TGTGCCAGTAGTATAGATGGGGGCGGAAATCAGCCCCAGCATTTT
CASSIDGGGNQPQHF
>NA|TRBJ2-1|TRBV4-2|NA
TGTGCCAGCAGCCAAGATCAGGGTGAGCAGTTCTTC
CASSQDQGEQFF
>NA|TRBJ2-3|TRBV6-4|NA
TGTGCCAGCAGTGGTCGGGGTGGAGATACGCAGTATTTT
CASSGRGGDTQYF
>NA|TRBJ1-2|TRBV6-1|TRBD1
TGTGCCAGCAGTGAAGCTGACAGGGGGCGAGGCTACACCTTC
CASSEADRGRGYTF
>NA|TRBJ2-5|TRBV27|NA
TGTGCCAGCAGTTTTGCGGGGACCGAGACCCAGTACTTC
CASSFAGTETQYF
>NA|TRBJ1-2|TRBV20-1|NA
TGCAGTGCTCGGACAGACTATGGCTACACCTTC
CSARTDYGYTF
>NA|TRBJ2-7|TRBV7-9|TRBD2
TGTGCCAGCAGCTTAAGCGGGGGGGCCTTGGCGCAGTACTTC
CASSLSGGALAQYF
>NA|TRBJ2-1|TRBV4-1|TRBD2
TGCGCCAGCAGCCAACTCCGGACTAGCGGGAGTGGCAATGAGCAGTTCTTC
CASSQLRTSGSGNEQFF
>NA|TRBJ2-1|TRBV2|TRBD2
TGTGCCAGCAAAGGGGGACTAGCGGGAGCTGAGCAGTTCTTC
CASKGGLAGAEQFF
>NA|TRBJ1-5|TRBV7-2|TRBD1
TGTGCCAGCAGCTTAGGGACAGGGAATCAGCCCCAGCATTTT
CASSLGTGNQPQHF
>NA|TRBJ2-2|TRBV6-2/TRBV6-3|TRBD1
TGTGCCAGCAGTTACATACTAGGGACAGGGACGAACACCGGGGAGCTGTTTTTT
CASSYILGTGTNTGELFF